This entry lists 27 T cell receptor beta chains sequenced from one sample in a study of blood T cell repertoires in COVID-19. Clones were sequenced by immunoSEQ multiplex PCR, and TCRdb holds only the in-frame ones, with some missing. The table includes around 50,000 clones, 75% to 90% detected once. Specimen: peripheral blood. The source is a human donor in a cohort sampled during active COVID-19.

V is TRBV7-8 and J is TRBJ1-1; a possible D gene is TRBD1 (5 bases). The CDR3 contains 14 residues. Trimming took off 2 bases at V and 11 bases at J, with 18 bases between the two ends. The germline gives CDR1 SGHVS, CDR2 FQNEAQ. CDR3 sequence reads: CASSLYGGGEKAFF. CDR3 nucleotides: TGTGCCAGCAGCTTATACGGGGGAGGGGAAAAGGCTTTCTTT. Full variable domain (rest looked up from reference TRBV7-8 and TRBJ1-1): GAGVSQSPRYKVAKRGQDVALRCDPISGHVSLFWYQQALGQGPEFLTYFQNEAQLDKSGLPSDRFFAERPEGSVSTLKIQRTQQEDSAVYLCASSLYGGGEKAFFGQGTRLTVV.

The chain uses TRBV19 and TRBJ2-1, with 7 bases lining up with TRBD1. CDR1 and CDR2 (germline): LNHDA, SQIVND (reference sequence). The CDR3 totals 13 residues. V was clipped by 6 bases and J by 4 bases; unmatched bases: 3. CDR3: CASRDRTYNEQFF. The CDR3 coding sequence is TGTGCCAGTAGGGACAGGACATACAATGAGCAGTTCTTC. Combining the CDR3 with reference TRBV19 and TRBJ2-1 gives the whole variable domain DGGITQSPKYLFRKEGQNVTLSCEQNLNHDAMYWYRQDPGQGLRLIYYSQIVNDFQKGDIAEGYSVSREKKESFPLTVTSAQKNPTAFYLCASRDRTYNEQFFGPGTRLTVL.

The rearrangement joins TRBV7-9 to TRBJ1-4, with 7 bases that match TRBD1. With 1 base clipped from V and 5 bases from J, the junction kept 7 bases outside the gene matches. Germline-derived CDR1 and CDR2 are SEHNR and FQNEAQ (reference sequence). This CDR3 comprises 16 residues. The CDR3 DNA reads as TGTGCCAGCAGCTTAGTTACGACAGGGCGAAATGAAAAACTGTTTTTT. Translated: CASSLVTTGRNEKLFF.

This clone was observed a single time. The chain links TRBV12-5 to TRBJ2-5, with 9 bases aligning to TRBD2. This CDR3 has 13 residues. Losses at the gene ends were 7 bases for V and 5 bases for J; bases not matched to a gene: 5. CDR1 LGHNT and CDR2 FRNRAP come from the germline V gene. The CDR3 nucleotides are TGTGCTAGTGCCCTTAGCGGGGGTGAGACCCAGTACTTC. This gives the protein CASALSGGETQYF.

In this sample, this clone turned up a few times. The J gene is TRBJ2-3, the V gene TRBV11-3; 11 nucleotides match TRBD2. This CDR3 spans 16 amino acids. With V trimmed by 5 bases and J by 1 base, 5 bases remained unmatched. The germline gives CDR1 SGHNT, CDR2 YENEEA. The CDR3 sequence is CASSKGTSGRTDTQYF. Here the CDR3 DNA reads TGTGCCAGCAGCAAAGGGACTAGCGGACGCACAGATACGCAGTATTTT. Based on the CDR3 plus reference TRBV11-3 and TRBJ2-3, the full variable domain is EAGVVQSPRYKIIEKKQPVAFWCNPISGHNTLYWYLQNLGQGPELLIRYENEEAVDDSQLPKDRFSAERLKGVDSTLKIQPAELGDSAVYLCASSKGTSGRTDTQYFGPGTRLTVL.

This chain joins TRBV7-7 and TRBJ2-2, with 9 bases lining up with TRBD2. V lost 4 bases to trimming and J lost 3 bases; unmatched junction nucleotides: 15. Germline CDR1 and CDR2: SSHAT and FNYEAQ (reference sequence). This CDR3 has 19 amino acids. The CDR3 DNA follows: TGTGCCAGCAGCTCCGTAGGGCGCGGGAGGGCCGGTGACACCGGGGAGCTGTTTTTT. It translates to CASSSVGRGRAGDTGELFF.

This sequence joins TRBV19 and TRBJ2-7, with TRBD2 identical over 10 bases. Germline V gives CDR1 LNHDA, CDR2 SQIVND (reference sequence). Trimming took 3 bases from V and 3 from J; bases not matched to a gene: 5. The CDR3 has 15 residues. The CDR3 sequence: CASSILGTSVYEQYF. The CDR3 nucleotides are TGTGCCAGTAGTATCCTCGGGACTAGCGTCTACGAGCAGTACTTC.

A single count supports this clone. DNA for the CDR3: TGTGCCAGCAGTGACGGGACAGGGGTTGGTTACGAGCAGTACTTC. This encodes CASSDGTGVGYEQYF. V usage is TRBV6-1 and J usage is TRBJ2-7, with 10 nucleotides matching TRBD1. This CDR3 has 15 residues. V shed 3 bases and J 4 bases; nucleotides not matched to a gene: 6. Germline loops: CDR1 MNHNS, CDR2 SASEGT.

The rearrangement joins TRBV9 to TRBJ2-7; 8 bases fit TRBD1. The ends lost 3 bases at V and 3 bases at J; junction bases unmatched: 5. The CDR3 length is 14 residues. Germline-derived CDR1 and CDR2 are SGDLS and YYNGEE. This CDR3 is CASSAGTGDYEQYF. Here the CDR3 DNA reads TGTGCCAGCAGCGCCGGGACAGGTGACTACGAGCAGTACTTC.

The sample holds one count of this clone. The chain employs TRBV5-4 and TRBJ2-5; 10 bases align to TRBD2. Trimming took 7 bases from V and 5 from J; bases not matched to a gene: 8. The V gene's germline CDR1 is SGHNT and CDR2 YYREEE (reference sequence). The CDR3 runs 14 residues. CDR3 sequence: CASSLAGVVETQYF. DNA of the CDR3: TGTGCCAGCTCGCTAGCGGGAGTGGTGGAGACCCAGTACTTC. The variable domain in full, with the rest retrieved from reference TRBV5-4 and TRBJ2-5, is ETGVTQSPTHLIKTRGQQVTLRCSSQSGHNTVSWYQQALGQGPQFIFQYYREEENGRGNFPPRFSGLQFPNYSSELNVNALELDDSALYLCASSLAGVVETQYFGPGTRLLVL.

Only a few counts were recorded for this clone. The rearrangement links TRBV6-5 to TRBJ2-7, with TRBD1 identical over 9 bases. The V segment lost 7 bases and the J segment 2 bases; nucleotides outside the gene matches: 9. The germline V gene encodes CDR1 MNHEY and CDR2 SVGAGI. The length of the CDR3 is 15 residues. CDR3 DNA sequence: TGTGCCAGCACCACCCCGGACAGGGGCCCCTACGAGCAGTACTTC. Protein: CASTTPDRGPYEQYF.

This clone was picked up one time. This chain connects TRBV19 to TRBJ1-4; weak D call: TRBD1 (5 bases). V lost 8 bases, J lost 8 bases, and 18 bases lay in between. The CDR3 loop spans 14 amino acids. CDR1 LNHDA and CDR2 SQIVND come from the germline V gene (reference sequence). CDR3 bases: TGTGCCAGTGGCCCACGGAGGGGTGGCGAAAAACTGTTTTTT. It translates to CASGPRRGGEKLFF.

The V gene is TRBV6-5, the J gene TRBJ2-1, with 11 bases that match TRBD2. The CDR3 has 15 amino acids. Germline V lookup: CDR1 MNHEY, CDR2 SVGAGI. With V trimmed by 6 bases and J by 4 bases, 5 bases remained unmatched. CDR3 DNA sequence: TGTGCCAGCAGCCCACTAGCGGGGGTTTACAATGAGCAGTTCTTC. The encoded protein is CASSPLAGVYNEQFF.

The V and J genes are TRBV5-1 and TRBJ2-3; 8 bases are a match to TRBD1. The CDR3 spans 15 residues. Germline V lookup: CDR1 SGHRS, CDR2 YFSETQ. V lost 6 bases to trimming and J lost 6 bases; unmatched junction nucleotides: 12. The CDR3 loop reads CASTRGGTGGDTQYF. CDR3 DNA: TGCGCCAGCACCCGTGGAGGGACAGGAGGTGATACGCAGTATTTT.

The chain carries TRBV6-5 and TRBJ1-1, with TRBD1 matching 8 bases. The CDR3 extends over 14 amino acids. Germline CDR1 is MNHEY and CDR2 is SVGAGI. Unmatched junction bases numbered 10, after V lost 5 bases and J lost 8 bases. The CDR3: CASSTQPRDREAFF. Written as DNA, the CDR3 is TGTGCCAGCAGTACACAGCCCCGGGACAGGGAAGCTTTCTTT.

The rearrangement uses TRBV5-1 and TRBJ2-2; 8 nucleotides line up with TRBD2. This CDR3 is 17 amino acids long. CDR1 and CDR2 (germline): SGHRS, YFSETQ. Trimming cost V 4 bases and J 4 bases; bases outside gene matches: 12. In DNA, the CDR3 is TGCGCCAGCAGCCCCCAGCCGGGGGGGGCGCTCACCGGGGAGCTGTTTTTT. Its protein product is CASSPQPGGALTGELFF. Combining the CDR3 with reference TRBV5-1 and TRBJ2-2 gives the whole variable domain KAGVTQTPRYLIKTRGQQVTLSCSPISGHRSVSWYQQTPGQGLQFLFEYFSETQRNKGNFPGRFSGRQFSNSRSEMNVSTLELGDSALYLCASSPQPGGALTGELFFGEGSRLTVL.

The chain uses TRBV5-1 and TRBJ1-2, with 9 positions matching TRBD1. This CDR3 region has 15 residues. Germline trimming cut 4 bases from V and 3 bases from J; bases unmatched to any gene: 7. Germline V lookup: CDR1 SGHRS, CDR2 YFSETQ. CDR3 nucleotide sequence: TGCGCCAGCAGCATTACAGGGGGCGCGGACTATGGCTACACCTTC. Protein sequence: CASSITGGADYGYTF.

The chain couples TRBV5-1 to TRBJ2-1; maybe TRBD2 (6 bases). Deletions cut 0 bases from V and 11 bases from J, with 18 bases between. This CDR3 comprises 15 residues. CDR1 is SGHRS, CDR2 YFSETQ, per germline. The CDR3 DNA sequence: TGCGCCAGCAGCTTGGACGGGGCGGACGGGAGTAAGCAGTTCTTC. This sequence encodes CASSLDGADGSKQFF.

This chain connects TRBV5-4 to TRBJ2-2; TRBD2 matches 7 bases. Germline V lookup: CDR1 SGHNT, CDR2 YYREEE (reference sequence). This CDR3 is 15 amino acids long. V shed 0 bases, J shed 5 bases, and the junction held 4 bases outside the gene matches. CDR3 sequence reads: CASSLGGSVTGELFF. In nucleotides, the CDR3 is TGTGCCAGCAGCTTGGGCGGGAGCGTTACCGGGGAGCTGTTTTTT.

This clone was picked up one time. The CDR3 is CASSLQEIPYEQYF. Here the CDR3 DNA reads TGTGCCAGCAGCCTACAGGAGATCCCCTACGAGCAGTACTTC. The J gene is TRBJ2-7, the V gene TRBV5-6; perhaps TRBD1 as D (5 bases). V lost 4 bases, J lost 2 bases, and 13 bases lay in between. The CDR3 has 14 residues. Per germline, CDR1 SGHDT and CDR2 YYEEEE.

This rearrangement joins TRBV6-5 to TRBJ2-5; 8 bases are a match to TRBD2. Trimming cost V 0 bases and J 3 bases; bases outside gene matches: 6. Germline V gives CDR1 MNHEY, CDR2 SVGAGI. The CDR3 runs 16 residues. CDR3 protein: CASSYSVAGTEETQYF. As DNA, the CDR3 is TGTGCCAGCAGTTACTCCGTAGCGGGGACCGAAGAGACCCAGTACTTC.

Only one count was recorded for this clone. The V call is TRBV4-2, the J call TRBJ2-7, with 8 bases matching TRBD2. Trimming removed 1 base from V and 3 bases from J; junction bases left unmatched: 5. CDR1 and CDR2 from the germline V gene are LGHNA and YNFKEQ. There are 15 residues in the CDR3. In DNA form, the CDR3 reads TGTGCCAGCAGCCAAGTCAGGGCGGGGGGCTACGAGCAGTACTTC. Protein sequence: CASSQVRAGGYEQYF.

The chain combines TRBV13 with TRBJ2-7; D may be TRBD2 (6 bases). This CDR3 is 15 amino acids long. V gave up 0 bases and J gave up 0 bases, with 9 bases separating them. The germline gives CDR1 PRHDT, CDR2 FYEKMQ (reference sequence). In nucleotides, the CDR3 is TGTGCCAGCAGCTTAGGCAGGACTACCTCCTACGAGCAGTACTTC. This codes for CASSLGRTTSYEQYF. Drawing the rest from reference TRBV13 and TRBJ2-7, the complete variable domain is AAGVIQSPRHLIKEKRETATLKCYPIPRHDTVYWYQQGPGQDPQFLISFYEKMQSDKGSIPDRFSAQQFSDYHSELNMSSLELGDSALYFCASSLGRTTSYEQYFGPGTRLTVT.

V gene TRBV2 combines with J gene TRBJ2-1, with 8 bases matching TRBD2. V shed 5 bases, J shed 3 bases, and the junction held 3 bases outside the gene matches. CDR1 and CDR2 (germline): SNHLY, FYNNEI. This CDR3 has 14 amino acids. CDR3 in amino acids: CASSSREGYNEQFF. In nucleotides, the CDR3 is TGTGCCAGCAGTTCCCGGGAGGGCTACAATGAGCAGTTCTTC.

This chain links TRBV30 with TRBJ2-3; tentatively, D is TRBD1 (5 bases). CDR1 is GTSNPN, CDR2 SVGIG, per germline (reference sequence). The CDR3 is 11 amino acids. The CDR3 reads CVAGSTDTQYF. As DNA, the CDR3 is TGTGTTGCAGGGAGCACAGATACGCAGTATTTT.

The rearrangement joins TRBV11-3 to TRBJ1-1; D is uncertain. CDR3 length: 13 amino acids. The V gene's germline CDR1 is SGHNT and CDR2 YENEEA. Trimming cost V 3 bases and J 1 base, with 6 bases left between them. The CDR3 here is CASSFNRNTEAFF. The CDR3, as DNA: TGTGCCAGCAGCTTCAATAGGAACACTGAAGCTTTCTTT.

V gene TRBV3-1 (or the pseudogene TRBV3-2) combines with J gene TRBJ1-2, with D possibly matching TRBD1 (6 bases). V gave up 3 bases and J gave up 7 bases, with 15 bases separating them. Germline CDR1 LGHDT, CDR2 YNNKEL (reference sequence). The CDR3 has 14 amino acids. The chain's CDR3 is CASSHMGAPGGYTF. In nucleotides, the CDR3 is TGTGCCAGCAGCCACATGGGGGCCCCCGGTGGCTACACCTTC.